A selection of T cell receptor beta chains follows, all from one sample in a study of blood T cell repertoires in COVID-19. TCRdb's table, derived via immunoSEQ multiplex PCR, lists solely in-frame clones and lacks some. The table has 330,000 or so clones, about nine tenths seen once. Sequencing was done on a sample of PBMCs or T cells enriched from blood (not recorded which). The receptors come from a woman aged 25 to 39 who had been exposed to COVID-19. Each CDR3 is given with its conserved first and last residue. Each record gives: V gene, J gene, clone size, D gene, CDR3 DNA, CDR3 protein. D genes are given only for firm matches. Clone size is not always given. Where it is, it says once, few, many or a class for expanded clones.

TRBV28	TRBJ1-2	.	.	TGTGCCAGCAGTTTGGGGCAGGGCCACTTCTATGGCTACACCTTC	CASSLGQGHFYGYTF
TRBV5-1	TRBJ2-2	.	TRBD1	TGCGCCAGCAGCCTGCCGGCAGGGGGCACCGGGGAGCTGTTTTTT	CASSLPAGGTGELFF
TRBV5-1	TRBJ1-2	once	.	TGCGCCAGCAGCTTTGTGGACTCCAGCTATGGCTACACCTTC	CASSFVDSSYGYTF
TRBV6-5	TRBJ1-5	.	TRBD1	TGTGCCAGCAGTCACACAGGGGGCCGCAATCAGCCCCAGCATTTT	CASSHTGGRNQPQHF
TRBV23-1	TRBJ1-5	few	TRBD1	TGCGCCAGCAGTCAGGGACAGGGTCGCAATCAGCCCCAGCATTTT	CASSQGQGRNQPQHF
TRBV6-6	TRBJ2-7	.	TRBD1	TGTGCCAGCAGACCCGACAGGGTTCGCTACGAGCAGTACTTC	CASRPDRVRYEQYF
TRBV19	TRBJ2-1	.	.	TGTGCCAGTAGTGGACCGGGCACGCAGGGCAATGAGCAGTTCTTC	CASSGPGTQGNEQFF
TRBV28	TRBJ1-4	.	TRBD1	TGTGCCAGCAGTATAGGACAGGGTAGTAATGAAAAACTGTTTTTT	CASSIGQGSNEKLFF
TRBV4-1	TRBJ2-5	.	.	TGCGCCAGCAGCCAAGATTTACAGACGGGGGTAGAGACCCAGTACTTC	CASSQDLQTGVETQYF
TRBV24-1	TRBJ2-1	once	TRBD1	TGTGCCACCAGTGATTTGCCAGGGGGCCCAGTTAATGAGCAGTTCTTC	CATSDLPGGPVNEQFF
TRBV3-1/TRBV3-2	TRBJ1-1	.	.	TGTGCCAGCCAGGGGAGGGAGGGGGTGAACACTGAAGCTTTCTTT	CASQGREGVNTEAFF
TRBV5-1	TRBJ2-5	once	.	TGCGCCAGCAGCTTGGGAAATAGCGAACAAGAGACCCAGTACTTC	CASSLGNSEQETQYF
TRBV4-2	TRBJ2-7	.	TRBD2	TGTGCCAGCAGCCAACTTCTAGCGGGAGGGGCCGAGCAGTACTTC	CASSQLLAGGAEQYF
TRBV18	TRBJ1-2	.	TRBD1	TGTGCCAGCTCACCAGGACAGGGCTACTATGGCTACACCTTC	CASSPGQGYYGYTF
TRBV30	TRBJ1-3	.	.	TGTGCCTGGAGTGGTTCTGCTGGAAACACCATATATTTT	CAWSGSAGNTIYF
TRBV20-1	TRBJ2-5	.	.	TGCAGTGCTGCCGAGGGGACCCAGTACTTC	CSAAEGTQYF
TRBV10-1	TRBJ1-1	.	TRBD1	TGCGCCAGCAGTGAGTCTACAGGGGGGAACACTGAAGCTTTCTTT	CASSESTGGNTEAFF
TRBV6-6	TRBJ2-7	once	.	TGTGCCAGCAGTCAAACCCCGGGGACTCCGGCGGGCTACGAGCAGTACTTC	CASSQTPGTPAGYEQYF
TRBV29-1	TRBJ1-2	.	.	TGCAGCGCTGAAACGCACGGCTATGGCTACACCTTC	CSAETHGYGYTF
TRBV7-2	TRBJ2-7	once	TRBD2	TGTGCCAGCAGCTCTAGGACTAGCGGGGACTACGAGCAGTACTTC	CASSSRTSGDYEQYF
TRBV5-6	TRBJ2-5	.	.	TGTGCCAGCAGCTCAGGGGTGGCCCAGTACTTC	CASSSGVAQYF
TRBV11-2	TRBJ2-1	.	TRBD1	TGTGCCAGCAGCTTAGATGGGACAGGGTTTGGGGAGCAGTTCTTC	CASSLDGTGFGEQFF
TRBV28	TRBJ2-7	.	.	TGTGCCAGCAGTTTACAGTGGGAGCAGTACTTC	CASSLQWEQYF
TRBV7-9	TRBJ2-1	.	TRBD2	TGTGCCAGCAGCCCATGGGAGCAAGGCGGGAGCTCCTACAATGAGCAGTTCTTC	CASSPWEQGGSSYNEQFF